The 13 T cell receptor beta chains in this list originate from one sample, sequenced in a study of control samples from healthy donors and cancer patients. The protocol was immunoSEQ multiplex PCR, while the TCRdb copy is restricted to in-frame clones and leaves out a portion. The profile shows roughly 18,000 clones, 84% of them singletons. Sequencing was performed on PBMCs. The origin of the receptors is a woman between 65 and 79 years old with lung cancer.

The rearrangement links TRBV29-1 to TRBJ2-1; 8 bases are a match to TRBD2. This CDR3 is 17 amino acids long. Losses at the gene ends were 0 bases for V and 1 base for J; bases not matched to a gene: 8. CDR1 is SQVTM and CDR2 is ANQGSEA in the germline V gene. As DNA, the CDR3 is TGCAGCGTTGAAGATCGTACAGCGGGAGTTTCCTACAATGAGCAGTTCTTC. Its translation is CSVEDRTAGVSYNEQFF.

J is TRBJ2-3 and V is TRBV11-3; 8 nucleotides line up with TRBD2. Germline V gene data show CDR1 as SGHNT and CDR2 as YENEEA. J was trimmed by 4 bases and V by 6 bases; bases with no gene match: 12. The CDR3 extends over 16 amino acids. CDR3 loop: CASRKTGTRGPDTQYF. The CDR3 nucleotides are TGTGCCAGCAGAAAAACCGGGACTAGGGGCCCAGATACGCAGTATTTT.

J is TRBJ2-1 and V is TRBV7-2; 9 nucleotides line up with TRBD2. With 5 bases clipped from V and 9 bases from J, the junction kept 14 bases outside the gene matches. Germline CDR1 reads SGHTA; CDR2 reads FQGNSA. The CDR3 loop spans 16 amino acids. CDR3: CASSAGLAYRVSEQFF. The CDR3 nucleotides read TGTGCCAGCAGCGCGGGACTAGCCTATAGAGTGAGTGAGCAGTTCTTC.

The rearrangement links TRBV1 to TRBJ2-7; the D call of TRBD1 is as the table states it, not checked on the DNA. TRBV1 is given as a pseudogene. This CDR3 comprises 16 residues. The CDR3 DNA sequence: TGCACCAGCAGCCAAGACCCCTGGGACAGGGAACTCGAGCAGTACTTC. It encodes CTSSQDPWDRELEQYF.

This clone came up once. The chain has TRBV29-1 and TRBJ1-1, with D hard to call. The germline CDR1 and CDR2 sequences are SQVTM and ANQGSEA. Trimming removed 0 bases at V and 5 bases at J, with 10 bases between. This CDR3 region has 13 residues. CDR3 DNA sequence: TGCAGCGTTGAAGATCGCGGGGATACTGAAGCTTTCTTT. It encodes CSVEDRGDTEAFF.

The V gene is TRBV29-1, the J gene TRBJ2-1; possible D gene TRBD2, 5 bases. Germline V gene data show CDR1 as SQVTM and CDR2 as ANQGSEA. The germline V and J ends were trimmed by 3 bases and 8 bases, with 14 bases remaining between them. The CDR3 contains 13 residues. DNA of the CDR3: TGCAGCGTTGACCGGGGTACAGACGATGAGCAGTTCTTC. Encoded protein: CSVDRGTDDEQFF.

This clone showed up just a few times. The chain couples TRBV18 to TRBJ2-2; D gene unclear. CDR1 and CDR2 from the germline V gene are KGHSH and LQKENI. V was shortened by 3 bases and J by 2 bases, with 10 bases between the two germline ends. This CDR3 is built from 15 residues. The CDR3 DNA reads as TGTGCCAGCTCACCCCCGGGCCCCAACACCGGGGAGCTGTTTTTT. Translating it yields CASSPPGPNTGELFF.

The chain has TRBV5-4 and TRBJ1-2; 7 bases match TRBD1. Germline CDR1 is SGHNT and CDR2 is YYREEE (reference sequence). The ends lost 4 bases at V and 2 bases at J; junction bases unmatched: 2. CDR3 length equals 13 residues. CDR3 sequence (DNA): TGTGCCAGCAGCGAGGGGGCCAACTATGGCTACACCTTC. Translated, it gives CASSEGANYGYTF.

This chain connects TRBV5-1 to TRBJ2-1; the D is unclear. V lost 0 bases and J lost 5, with 12 bases in between. The CDR3 has 15 amino acids. Per germline, CDR1 SGHRS and CDR2 YFSETQ. DNA for the CDR3: TGCGCCAGCAGCTTGGATAGGGTGGGAAACAATGAGCAGTTCTTC. Its translation is CASSLDRVGNNEQFF.

V is TRBV7-2 and J is TRBJ1-2; 9 bases align to TRBD1. Germline CDR1 reads SGHTA; CDR2 reads FQGNSA. V lost 5 bases to trimming and J lost 6 bases; unmatched junction nucleotides: 7. CDR3 length equals 14 residues. CDR3 nucleotides: TGTGCCAGCAGCCCGTGGACAGGGGAGGATGGCTACACCTTC. It translates to CASSPWTGEDGYTF.

The chain recombines TRBV3-1 (or the pseudogene TRBV3-2) with TRBJ1-1, with D perhaps matching TRBD1 (5 bases). Germline lookup yields CDR1 LGHDT and CDR2 YNNKEL (reference sequence). The ends were cut back, 4 bases at V and 8 bases at J, with 11 bases in the middle. This CDR3 contains 12 residues. CDR3 DNA sequence: TGTGCCAGCAGCCGGTACGGGGACGAAGCTTTCTTT. It codes for CASSRYGDEAFF.

This clone was counted a few times. This chain uses TRBV28 with TRBJ1-1; 8 bases line up with TRBD1. There are 15 residues in the CDR3. Trimming removed 5 bases from V and 3 bases from J; junction bases left unmatched: 8. Germline V gene lookup returns CDR1 MDHEN and CDR2 SYDVKM. As DNA, the CDR3 is TGTGCCAGCAGTCCTCTGGACAGGGAATACACTGAAGCTTTCTTT. This encodes CASSPLDREYTEAFF.

The chain carries TRBV2 and TRBJ2-1; 10 nucleotides line up with TRBD2. Per the germline V gene, CDR1 is SNHLY and CDR2 is FYNNEI. This CDR3 is 15 amino acids long. J was trimmed by 3 bases and V by 2 bases; bases with no gene match: 1. CDR3 nucleotides: TGTGCCAGCAGTGAAACTAGCGGGAACTACAATGAGCAGTTCTTC. Translating gives CASSETSGNYNEQFF.